The 13 T cell receptor beta chains below all came from one sample that was sequenced in a study of blood T cell repertoires in COVID-19. Produced via immunoSEQ multiplex PCR; TCRdb's table is partial and in-frame only. The sample holds about 280,000 clones, about 91% seen once. The sequencing sample was made of PBMCs or T cells enriched from blood (not recorded which). The receptors shown here come from a man aged 40-49 years who had been exposed to COVID-19.

In its sample, this clone was seen once. The chain uses TRBV9 and TRBJ1-6; D is unresolved. The germline CDR1 and CDR2 sequences are SGDLS and YYNGEE. V dropped 3 bases and J dropped 9 bases, with 19 bases sitting between them. The CDR3 is 16 residues long. The CDR3 nucleotides are TGTGCCAGCAGCGCAGAGTGGCGGTCGGTAGCTTCACCCCTCCACTTT. It yields the protein CASSAEWRSVASPLHF.

The chain employs TRBV5-6 and TRBJ2-1; TRBD2 agrees at 14 bases. The germline V gene has CDR1 SGHDT and CDR2 YYEEEE. The CDR3 has 15 amino acids. V shed 5 bases, J shed 8 bases, and the junction held 6 bases outside the gene matches. The CDR3 is CASSAGLAGEDEQFF. Written as DNA, the CDR3 is TGTGCCAGCAGTGCGGGACTAGCGGGAGAGGATGAGCAGTTCTTC.

The chain links TRBV15 to TRBJ1-2, with unresolved D. The V gene's germline CDR1 is LNHNV and CDR2 YYDKDF (reference sequence). This CDR3 comprises 16 residues. With 0 bases removed from V and 2 bases from J, the gap between germline ends came to 13 bases. In DNA form, the CDR3 reads TGTGCCACCAGCAGAGATACGTATCCGGGGAACTATGGCTACACCTTC. This codes for CATSRDTYPGNYGYTF.

V and J are TRBV4-2 and TRBJ1-2; D is unclear. Germline assignment: CDR1 LGHNA and CDR2 YNFKEQ. With 3 bases removed from V and 2 bases from J, the gap between germline ends came to 10 bases. This CDR3 region has 14 residues. The CDR3 bases are TGTGCCAGCAGCCACTTGGGAGAAAACTATGGCTACACCTTC. Translating it yields CASSHLGENYGYTF.

The DNA for the CDR3 is TGTGCCAGCAGAGTAGCTAGCGGGAGGGGAGAGACCCAGTACTTC. Residues: CASRVASGRGETQYF. The V call is TRBV2, the J call TRBJ2-5, with 12 bases matching TRBD2. Germline V gene data show CDR1 as SNHLY and CDR2 as FYNNEI. This CDR3 contains 15 residues. The J segment lost 4 bases and the V segment lost 6 bases, leaving 6 bases of the junction unmatched.

This chain joins TRBV3-1 (or the pseudogene TRBV3-2) and TRBJ2-3, with TRBD1 identical over 8 bases. CDR1 is LGHDT, CDR2 YNNKEL, per germline (reference sequence). Unmatched junction bases numbered 12, after V lost 8 bases and J lost 5 bases. The CDR3 contains 15 residues. CDR3 nucleotide sequence: TGTGCCAGCTGCGAAGGACAGGGCTTTGAAGATACGCAGTATTTT. This codes for CASCEGQGFEDTQYF.

This chain uses TRBV5-6 with TRBJ2-7; 9 bases align to TRBD1. The CDR3 length is 19 residues. Trimming took 0 bases from V and 1 from J; bases not matched to a gene: 14. Per germline, CDR1 SGHDT and CDR2 YYEEEE. The CDR3 here is CASSLGTGVMRERSYEQYF. The CDR3 coding sequence is TGTGCCAGCAGCTTGGGGACAGGGGTGATGCGGGAGAGATCCTACGAGCAGTACTTC.

This rearrangement joins TRBV4-3 to TRBJ2-7, with 9 bases aligning to TRBD2. The CDR3 length is 16 residues. Germline V lookup: CDR1 LGHNA, CDR2 YSLEER. The V and J ends lost 2 bases and 1 base, in that order; junction bases with no gene match: 6. The CDR3 DNA is TGCGCCAGCAGCCAAACGGTAGCGGGAGCGTCCTACGAGCAGTACTTC. It translates to CASSQTVAGASYEQYF.

The J gene is TRBJ2-1, the V gene TRBV29-1; D is uncertain. The CDR3 runs to 15 residues. Germline V gene sequence: CDR1 SQVTM, CDR2 ANQGSEA. V was trimmed by 2 bases and J by 2 bases, leaving 13 bases between them. CDR3 DNA: TGCAGCGTTGAATTTCACTTAGCCACCTACAATGAGCAGTTCTTC. Its protein product is CSVEFHLATYNEQFF.

The chain recombines TRBV28 with TRBJ1-3; D possibly corresponds to TRBD1 (5 bases). Trimming took off 8 bases at V and 2 bases at J, with 16 bases between the two ends. The length of the CDR3 is 15 residues. Germline V lookup: CDR1 MDHEN, CDR2 SYDVKM. In nucleotides, the CDR3 is TGTGCCAGCGGGAGTAATGGGACTCCTGGAAACACCATATATTTT. Protein sequence: CASGSNGTPGNTIYF.

The rearrangement uses TRBV19 and TRBJ2-7, with D possibly matching TRBD1 (5 bases). In germline, CDR1 is LNHDA, CDR2 SQIVND (reference sequence). Trimming pared 3 bases from V and 6 bases from J, leaving 15 bases between. This CDR3 spans 14 amino acids. The CDR3, as DNA: TGTGCCAGTAGTATTCGGAGAGCTGGGGCCGAGCAGTACTTC. Its translation is CASSIRRAGAEQYF.

The chain links TRBV18 to TRBJ2-3, with 7 bases that match TRBD2. V shed 0 bases, J shed 4 bases, and the junction held 1 base outside the gene matches. This CDR3 region has 14 residues. CDR1 KGHSH and CDR2 LQKENI come from the germline V gene. The CDR3 protein is CASSPPGGADTQYF. CDR3 bases: TGTGCCAGCTCACCACCGGGGGGGGCAGATACGCAGTATTTT.

V is TRBV2 and J is TRBJ2-3; 11 bases agree with TRBD2. The germline V gene has CDR1 SNHLY and CDR2 FYNNEI. The CDR3 is made up of 15 amino acids. With V trimmed by 4 bases and J by 6 bases, 6 bases remained unmatched. The CDR3 coding sequence is TGTGCCAGCAGTGCCCTGATAGCGGGAGGGGATACGCAGTATTTT. Its translation is CASSALIAGGDTQYF.